This T cell receptor beta chain was sequenced in a study of T-cell reconstitution after alpha-beta-depleted transplantation in children. The TCRbeta library incorporated unique molecular identifiers. MiXCR, run by TCRdb on the PCR reads, gives a single entry per CDR3 protein. The data hold about 600,000 distinct CDR3 sequences, with 10% observed a single time. This CDR3 has 13 residues. With 3 bases removed from V and 6 bases from J, the gap between germline ends came to 12 bases. Germline V CDR1 and CDR2: KGHSH, LQKENI. The chain couples TRBV18 to TRBJ2-7, with a tentative D call TRBD2 (5 bases). Material: PBMCs from the stem cell graft donor, obtained from the stem cell graft. This TCR derives from a human donor who donated a stem cell graft to a child with acute myeloid leukemia. This CDR3 reads CASSPGSEGEQYF. CDR3 coding DNA: TGTGCCAGCTCACCGGGTAGTGAGGGCGAGCAGTACTTC.